These T cell receptor beta chains were read from a single sample in a study of T cells in Graves' hyperthyroidism and ophthalmopathy. TCRdb reprocessed the multiplex PCR reads via MiXCR and lists one record per CDR3 protein. The sample includes hundreds of thousands of distinct CDR3 sequences, around 17% of them seen just once. Sequencing was performed on blood. These receptor sequences come from a young woman with Graves' hyperthyroidism. The CDR3 runs from the conserved cysteine through the conserved F or W. The order of the fields is D gene, clone size, V gene, J gene, CDR3 DNA, CDR3 protein. The D gene is left open where the match is weak. Some rows mark clone size as missing; the rest say once, few, many or name a class of expanded clone.

d_call: TRBD2; clone_size: few; v_call: TRBV3-1; j_call: TRBJ2-1; cdr3_nt: TGTGCCAGCAGCCAAGAGGGACTAGCGGGAGGGCCTTACAATGAGCAGTTCTTC; cdr3_aa: CASSQEGLAGGPYNEQFF
d_call: TRBD2; clone_size: few; v_call: TRBV9; j_call: TRBJ2-5; cdr3_nt: TGTGCCAGCAGCGTAGCGGCTAGCGGGGGCCAAGAGACCCAGTACTTC; cdr3_aa: CASSVAASGGQETQYF
d_call: .; clone_size: few; v_call: TRBV7-8; j_call: TRBJ2-2; cdr3_nt: TGTGCCAGCAGCCCGAGGTCGCCAGAGGTCCCCGGGGAGCTGTTTTTT; cdr3_aa: CASSPRSPEVPGELFF
d_call: .; clone_size: many; v_call: TRBV30; j_call: TRBJ1-5; cdr3_nt: TGTGCCTGGAGGAAAACAGGTATGGGCAATCAGCCCCAGCATTTT; cdr3_aa: CAWRKTGMGNQPQHF
d_call: .; clone_size: few; v_call: TRBV20-1; j_call: TRBJ2-7; cdr3_nt: TGCACCTGTGTCTCTGGGGGCAACGAGCAGTACTTC; cdr3_aa: CTCVSGGNEQYF
d_call: TRBD2; clone_size: many; v_call: TRBV6-2/TRBV6-3; j_call: TRBJ2-1; cdr3_nt: TGTGCCAGCTTGTATAGCGGGGGCCCCTACAATGAGCAGTTCTTC; cdr3_aa: CASLYSGGPYNEQFF
d_call: .; clone_size: many; v_call: TRBV12-3/TRBV12-4; j_call: TRBJ2-1; cdr3_nt: TGTGCCAGCAACCCTTTTTCTGGAGGTGAGCAGTTCTTC; cdr3_aa: CASNPFSGGEQFF
d_call: .; clone_size: few; v_call: TRBV5-5; j_call: TRBJ2-1; cdr3_nt: TGTGCCAGCAGTACCGGGAATGAGCAGTTCTTC; cdr3_aa: CASSTGNEQFF
d_call: TRBD1; clone_size: .; v_call: TRBV25-1; j_call: TRBJ1-1; cdr3_nt: TGTGCCAGCAGTGGTACAGGGGTCACTGAAGCTTTCTTT; cdr3_aa: CASSGTGVTEAFF
d_call: .; clone_size: many; v_call: TRBV7-9; j_call: TRBJ1-5; cdr3_nt: TGTGCCAGCTCTATACTCAATCAGCCCCAGCATTTT; cdr3_aa: CASSILNQPQHF
d_call: .; clone_size: few; v_call: TRBV29-1; j_call: TRBJ2-7; cdr3_nt: TGCAGCGTTGAAGCTGGCAAGACGGAGCAGTACTTC; cdr3_aa: CSVEAGKTEQYF
d_call: TRBD2; clone_size: many; v_call: TRBV20-1; j_call: TRBJ2-1; cdr3_nt: TGCAGTGCTAGAGAGGGCGGGGGGCCAGGGAATGAGCAGTTCTTC; cdr3_aa: CSAREGGGPGNEQFF
d_call: TRBD1; clone_size: many; v_call: TRBV2; j_call: TRBJ1-5; cdr3_nt: TGTGCCAGCAGGAACAGGGACAGGGCTCAGCCCCAGCATTTT; cdr3_aa: CASRNRDRAQPQHF
d_call: .; clone_size: .; v_call: TRBV7-2; j_call: TRBJ1-4; cdr3_nt: TGTGCCAGCAGCCCTTCAGGTCTTAATGAAAAACTGTTTTTT; cdr3_aa: CASSPSGLNEKLFF
d_call: .; clone_size: many; v_call: TRBV20-1; j_call: TRBJ1-5; cdr3_nt: TGCAGTGCTAGAGTGGGGCAGGGTAATCAGCCCCAGCATTTT; cdr3_aa: CSARVGQGNQPQHF
d_call: .; clone_size: .; v_call: TRBV4-1; j_call: TRBJ2-1; cdr3_nt: TGCGCCAGCAGCCACAGGAGGCCCGGCTCCTACAATGAGCAGTTCTTC; cdr3_aa: CASSHRRPGSYNEQFF